The 29 T cell receptor beta chains below come from one sample, sequenced in a study of shared clonotypes between healthy human individuals. Clones were sequenced by immunoSEQ multiplex PCR, and TCRdb holds only the in-frame ones, with some missing. The data hold around 2,000,000 clones, with over 85% observed a single time. Selected positively for CCR7 and CD45RO-negative, naive CD8 cells excluded terminally differentiated effector memory CD45RA+ cells. Sequencing used naive CD8+ T cells sorted from blood. These receptors were taken from a man younger than 30 in good health.

As for this clone: The same CDR3 also results from other DNA sequences found in this sample. The V call is TRBV6-5, the J call TRBJ1-5; TRBD1 might be the D (5 bases). V was trimmed by 11 bases and J by 4 bases, leaving 15 bases between them. The CDR3 sequence is 13 residues long. Per the germline V gene, CDR1 is MNHEY and CDR2 is SVGAGI. The CDR3 here is CASRAGNNQPQHF. The CDR3 DNA reads as TGTGCCTCCAGGGCAGGGAATAATCAGCCCCAGCATTTT.

This chain connects TRBV11-2 to TRBJ1-5; D gene ambiguous. V was clipped by 0 bases and J by 0 bases, with 12 bases between them. The CDR3 extends over 17 amino acids. CDR1 and CDR2 (germline): SGHAT, FQNNGV. The CDR3 spells CASSLDSGYYSNQPQHF. The CDR3, as DNA: TGTGCCAGCAGCTTAGATAGCGGTTATTATAGCAATCAGCCCCAGCATTTT.

CDR3 in DNA: TGTGCCAGCAGTGAATCGGGGCTTAGCTCCTACAATGAGCAGTTCTTC. Translating it yields CASSESGLSSYNEQFF. This chain joins TRBV2 and TRBJ2-1; D may match TRBD1 or TRBD2 (5 bases each). The CDR3 runs to 16 residues. V was pared by 2 bases and J by 0 bases, with 11 bases between. The germline gives CDR1 SNHLY, CDR2 FYNNEI.

This sequence joins TRBV5-1 and TRBJ1-1, with D tentatively TRBD1 (6 bases). Germline CDR1 SGHRS, CDR2 YFSETQ. The CDR3 runs to 16 residues. V lost 4 bases, J lost 3 bases, and 19 bases lay in between. The CDR3 DNA sequence: TGCGCCAGCAGCGCAGGACCGGGGGCCCTGGACACTGAAGCTTTCTTT. Protein: CASSAGPGALDTEAFF.

This clone has a single count. The J gene is TRBJ2-1, the V gene TRBV7-9, with 8 bases matching TRBD2. This CDR3 is 19 amino acids long. The junction had 10 bases not matched to a gene; V was cut back by 0 bases and J by 0 bases. Germline V CDR1 and CDR2: SEHNR, FQNEAQ (reference sequence). CDR3 region: CASSLASGALGSSYNEQFF. CDR3 nucleotide sequence: TGTGCCAGCAGCTTAGCTAGCGGGGCCCTGGGGAGCTCCTACAATGAGCAGTTCTTC.

The rearrangement links TRBV27 to TRBJ1-2; maybe TRBD1 (5 bases). Germline loops: CDR1 MNHEY, CDR2 SMNVEV (reference sequence). This CDR3 is built from 15 residues. Trimming took off 6 bases at V and 1 base at J, with 15 bases between the two ends. The CDR3 here is CASSHNSGFNYGYTF. The CDR3 region has the DNA TGTGCCAGCAGCCATAACTCAGGGTTTAACTATGGCTACACCTTC.

V and J are TRBV5-6 and TRBJ2-1; maybe TRBD2 (5 bases). CDR3 length: 15 residues. V was pared by 2 bases and J by 8 bases, with 17 bases between. CDR1 is SGHDT, CDR2 YYEEEE, per germline. The CDR3 DNA reads as TGTGCCAGCAGCTTTTACCTAGGACTCAGGTATGAGCAGTTCTTC. Translating gives CASSFYLGLRYEQFF.

The chain carries TRBV6-1 and TRBJ1-1; the D gene is possibly TRBD1 (5 bases). V lost 8 bases, J lost 1 base, and 11 bases lay in between. Germline loops: CDR1 MNHNS, CDR2 SASEGT. CDR3 length equals 13 residues. The DNA of the CDR3 is TGTGCCAGCGGATTAGACAGGAACACTGAAGCTTTCTTT. Protein: CASGLDRNTEAFF.

The chain has TRBV14 and TRBJ2-7, with D possibly being TRBD1 (5 bases). The germline CDR1 and CDR2 sequences are SGHDN and FVKESK. This CDR3 has 17 amino acids. Trimming stripped 3 bases from V and 4 bases from J, with 22 bases between. CDR3 region: CASSHTKGKGAGYEQYF. The CDR3 DNA follows: TGTGCCAGCAGCCACACTAAGGGGAAAGGGGCAGGTTACGAGCAGTACTTC.

This clone was counted only a few times. The same CDR3 arises from other DNA sequences in this sample as well. The chain employs TRBV6-1 and TRBJ2-7; D gene unclear. The V end was cut by 1 base, the J end by 2 bases, with 6 bases between. The CDR3 length is 13 residues. Germline V gene data show CDR1 as MNHNS and CDR2 as SASEGT. CDR3 nucleotide sequence: TGTGCCAGCAGTGAAGGGCTAGCCTACGAGCAGTACTTC. It yields the protein CASSEGLAYEQYF.

The chain recombines TRBV7-8 with TRBJ2-5, with 12 positions matching TRBD2. V lost 5 bases to trimming and J lost 0 bases; unmatched junction nucleotides: 4. This CDR3 region has 16 residues. From germline, CDR1 is SGHVS and CDR2 FQNEAQ. CDR3 region: CASSTGLAGNQETQYF. The CDR3 nucleotides read TGTGCCAGCAGCACCGGACTAGCGGGAAACCAAGAGACCCAGTACTTC.

V gene TRBV6-1 combines with J gene TRBJ2-3; TRBD2 agrees at 7 bases. Losses at the gene ends were 4 bases for V and 0 bases for J; bases not matched to a gene: 10. From germline, CDR1 is MNHNS and CDR2 SASEGT. This CDR3 has 17 amino acids. In nucleotides, the CDR3 is TGTGCCAGCAGTGGGCTTTATAGCGGGTGGAGCACAGATACGCAGTATTTT. This gives the protein CASSGLYSGWSTDTQYF.

This rearrangement joins TRBV5-3 to TRBJ2-3; D remains ambiguous. TRBV5-3 is annotated as an ORF whose role is uncertain. V was pared by 1 base and J by 5 bases, with 5 bases between. CDR3 length: 12 residues. CDR3 bases: TGTGCCAGAAGCTTGTCTAGAGATACGCAGTATTTT. Translating it yields CARSLSRDTQYF.

The rearrangement links TRBV7-9 to TRBJ1-2; 8 bases agree with TRBD1. The CDR3 runs to 17 residues. Germline assignment: CDR1 SEHNR and CDR2 FQNEAQ (reference sequence). V trimming: 1 base; J trimming: 2 bases; junction bases outside the gene matches: 9. The CDR3 DNA reads as TGTGCCAGCAGCTTAGATAATCCCGCAGGGGGCAACTATGGCTACACCTTC. Its translation is CASSLDNPAGGNYGYTF.

Written as DNA, the CDR3 is TGTGCCTGGAGTCCGGAGGGGGTCTATTCACCCCTCCACTTT. It yields the protein CAWSPEGVYSPLHF. The chain couples TRBV30 to TRBJ1-6; possible D gene TRBD1, 6 bases. CDR3 length: 14 amino acids. V was clipped by 2 bases and J by 8 bases, with 13 bases between them. CDR1 is GTSNPN and CDR2 is SVGIG in the germline V gene (reference sequence).

The chain joins TRBV7-9 to TRBJ2-7; D call uncertain. This CDR3 is built from 14 residues. Germline V gene lookup returns CDR1 SEHNR and CDR2 FQNEAQ (reference sequence). V lost 7 bases to trimming and J lost 1 base, with 14 bases between them. CDR3 residues: CASTLKDGSYEQYF. CDR3 in DNA: TGTGCCAGCACCCTCAAGGACGGTTCCTACGAGCAGTACTTC. Combining the CDR3 with reference TRBV7-9 and TRBJ2-7 gives the whole variable domain DTGVSQNPRHKITKRGQNVTFRCDPISEHNRLYWYRQTLGQGPEFLTYFQNEAQLEKSRLLSDRFSAERPKGSFSTLEIQRTEQGDSAMYLCASTLKDGSYEQYFGPGTRLTVT.

V and J are TRBV29-1 and TRBJ2-7; D gene unclear. The CDR3 has 14 amino acids. Trimming cost V 0 bases and J 5 bases, with 14 bases left between them. From germline, CDR1 is SQVTM and CDR2 ANQGSEA. CDR3 nucleotides: TGCAGCGTTGAAGATCTAGAAACAGCAAACGAGCAGTACTTC. Translated: CSVEDLETANEQYF.

This chain connects TRBV27 to TRBJ2-7; the match to TRBD1 covers 10 bases. The V segment lost 5 bases and the J segment 3 bases; nucleotides outside the gene matches: 7. CDR1 is MNHEY, CDR2 SMNVEV, per germline (reference sequence). The CDR3 extends over 15 amino acids. For the CDR3, the DNA is TGTGCCAGCAGTCCCCTGGGACAGGGGAGCTACGAGCAGTACTTC. It codes for CASSPLGQGSYEQYF.

This clone turned up a few times. The sample holds other DNA sequences that translate to the same CDR3. CDR3 DNA: TGTGCCAGCAGCTTAGGCAGCTCCTACGAGCAGTACTTC. This encodes CASSLGSSYEQYF. V usage is TRBV13 and J usage is TRBJ2-7; D gene ambiguous. Between the trimmed V and J ends, which lost 0 bases and 0 bases, there was a span of 3 bases. This CDR3 spans 13 amino acids. The V gene's germline CDR1 is PRHDT and CDR2 FYEKMQ (reference sequence). The full variable domain, its missing parts supplied by reference TRBV13 and TRBJ2-7, is AAGVIQSPRHLIKEKRETATLKCYPIPRHDTVYWYQQGPGQDPQFLISFYEKMQSDKGSIPDRFSAQQFSDYHSELNMSSLELGDSALYFCASSLGSSYEQYFGPGTRLTVT.

The chain joins TRBV29-1 to TRBJ2-7; D might be TRBD2 (5 bases). Germline-derived CDR1 and CDR2 are SQVTM and ANQGSEA. The CDR3 contains 13 residues. V was pared by 5 bases and J by 2 bases, with 13 bases between. CDR3 sequence reads: CSVKTGNAYEQYF. CDR3 DNA sequence: TGCAGCGTTAAAACCGGGAACGCCTACGAGCAGTACTTC.

The rearrangement uses TRBV5-1 and TRBJ2-7; a possible D gene is TRBD1 (7 bases). Germline loops: CDR1 SGHRS, CDR2 YFSETQ. V was trimmed by 4 bases and J by 3 bases, leaving 11 bases between them. The CDR3 covers 13 residues. The CDR3, as DNA: TGCGCCAGCAGCCCAGGGGGAGGCTACGAGCAGTACTTC. Protein product: CASSPGGGYEQYF.

The chain couples TRBV6-4 to TRBJ2-7; 10 nucleotides agree with TRBD1. The CDR3 spans 13 residues. V lost 8 bases and J lost 4; bases outside the gene matches: 5. CDR1 is MRHNA, CDR2 SNTAGT, per germline. CDR3 residues: CASAAGQGYEQYF. As DNA, the CDR3 is TGTGCCAGCGCCGCGGGACAGGGGTACGAGCAGTACTTC.

The rearrangement joins TRBV13 to TRBJ2-7; TRBD1 matches at 8 bases. There are 15 residues in the CDR3. J lost 3 bases, V lost 5 bases, and 9 bases had no gene match. Germline V CDR1 and CDR2: PRHDT, FYEKMQ (reference sequence). CDR3 sequence (DNA): TGTGCCAGCAGCGAGAACTCCGGGACAGGCTACGAGCAGTACTTC. This gives the protein CASSENSGTGYEQYF.

The chain uses TRBV28 and TRBJ2-2; 12 bases are shared with TRBD1. The CDR3 covers 16 residues. CDR1 is MDHEN, CDR2 SYDVKM, per germline. V shed 3 bases and J 7 bases; nucleotides not matched to a gene: 6. CDR3: CASSFPGQGAHGELFF. The CDR3 DNA is TGTGCCAGCAGTTTCCCGGGACAGGGGGCCCACGGGGAGCTGTTTTTT.

J is TRBJ2-7 and V is TRBV9; D may be TRBD2 (6 bases). The CDR3 has 15 residues. V was trimmed by 0 bases and J by 0 bases, leaving 10 bases between them. Germline V gives CDR1 SGDLS, CDR2 YYNGEE. CDR3 nucleotides: TGTGCCAGCAGCGTAGTCGCGGGACGCTCCTACGAGCAGTACTTC. Protein: CASSVVAGRSYEQYF.

The chain couples TRBV15 to TRBJ1-1, with D maybe TRBD1 (5 bases). Germline V gene lookup returns CDR1 LNHNV and CDR2 YYDKDF (reference sequence). This CDR3 spans 14 amino acids. Trimming shortened V by 4 bases and J by 0 bases, and 9 bases separated the two germline ends. The chain's CDR3 is CATSKGLLNTEAFF. In DNA form, the CDR3 reads TGTGCCACCAGCAAGGGGCTTCTGAACACTGAAGCTTTCTTT.

This rearrangement joins TRBV5-1 to TRBJ2-7; TRBD1 might be the D (6 bases). Germline lookup yields CDR1 SGHRS and CDR2 YFSETQ. The CDR3 has 15 residues. V dropped 4 bases and J dropped 1 base, with 15 bases sitting between them. CDR3 DNA sequence: TGCGCCAGCAGCCTCGGCCGGGACAATTCCTACGAGCAGTACTTC. Translation gives CASSLGRDNSYEQYF.

Remarks on this clone: Other DNA sequences in this specimen translate into the identical CDR3. This rearrangement joins TRBV27 to TRBJ2-7; TRBD1 aligns across 8 bases. CDR1 and CDR2 from the germline V gene are MNHEY and SMNVEV (reference sequence). This CDR3 spans 14 amino acids. Trimming at V came to 5 bases and at J to 4 bases, leaving 7 bases not matched to a gene. The CDR3: CASSLQGAPYEQYF. The CDR3 DNA reads TGTGCCAGCAGTCTCCAGGGGGCGCCTTACGAGCAGTACTTC.

This sequence joins TRBV4-1 and TRBJ2-3; possible D gene TRBD1, 6 bases. CDR1 and CDR2 (germline): MGHRA, YSYEKL. Trimming stripped 1 base from V and 6 bases from J, with 17 bases between. This CDR3 has 16 amino acids. DNA for the CDR3: TGCGCCAGCAGCCAAGTCCCGACGGGGACAACCGATACGCAGTATTTT. This gives the protein CASSQVPTGTTDTQYF.